Reported below is one T cell receptor beta chain. Its matching antigen is unknown. Produced via immunoSEQ multiplex PCR; TCRdb's table is partial and in-frame only. The repertoire includes 150,000 or so clones, approximately 86% of them detected once, and less than 2.5% sits in the top ten. The CDR3 loop spans 14 amino acids. The V end lost 5 bases, the J end lost 7 bases, and 17 bases lay between the germline ends. The V gene's germline CDR1 is MNHEY and CDR2 SVGAGI. The data were taken from a study of cytomegalovirus exposure and HLA in healthy donors. The donors were members of the approximately 130-subject validation cohort (separate from the approximately 670-subject first cohort). Study-wide findings and caveats: Clusters of TCRs from the first cohort tended to co-occur in the 130 or so validation repertoires (as a later analysis found). In vitro data verified three CMV-associated chains as specific for CMV antigens. It was approximately 170 TCR beta chains that were listed as cytomegalovirus-associated.

This receptor was identified in a human donor in good health. What was sequenced was PBMCs. J is TRBJ1-1 and V is TRBV6-5; D perhaps matches TRBD1 (5 bases). The CDR3 region has the DNA TGTGCCAGCAGTGTTCAGGGAAGGATGGGTGAAGCTTTCTTT. It yields the protein CASSVQGRMGEAFF.